The clone carrying this T cell receptor (beta chain) was recorded only once. The antigen remains unidentified. Germline CDR1 reads MNHEY; CDR2 reads SMNVEV (reference sequence). The CDR3 extends over 15 amino acids. The germline V and J ends were trimmed by 3 bases and 3 bases, with 12 bases remaining between them. Sequencing used immunoSEQ multiplex PCR; TCRdb keeps in-frame clones, though not all of them. The sample holds 55,000 to 65,000 clones, about nine tenths seen once. The source of the sample is a study of T cells in localized non-small cell lung cancer. Findings and limits, study-wide: There were a median roughly 61 of the top 100 tumor clones appearing in adjacent lung. Uninvolved nearby lung showed the greatest T cell clonality, exceeding that found in tumor.

The rearrangement joins TRBV27 to TRBJ2-1, with no clear D. The receptor was derived from a man between 40 and 69 years old with stage I lung adenocarcinoma. The material was peripheral blood, obtained before any cancer treatment. The CDR3 loop reads CASSLVDGNYNEQFF. The CDR3 bases are TGTGCCAGCAGTTTGGTTGACGGAAACTACAATGAGCAGTTCTTC.